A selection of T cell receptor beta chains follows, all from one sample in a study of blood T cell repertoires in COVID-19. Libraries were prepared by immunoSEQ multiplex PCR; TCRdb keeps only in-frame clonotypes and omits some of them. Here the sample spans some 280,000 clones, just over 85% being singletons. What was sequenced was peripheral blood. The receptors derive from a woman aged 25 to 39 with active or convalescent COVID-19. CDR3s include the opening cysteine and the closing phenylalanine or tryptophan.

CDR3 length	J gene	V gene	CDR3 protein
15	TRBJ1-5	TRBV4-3	CASSQDFRGKQPQHF
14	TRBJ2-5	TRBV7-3	CASSETGGQETQYF
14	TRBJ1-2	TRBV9	CASSVGGSNYGYTF
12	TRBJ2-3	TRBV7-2	CASSFRSDTQYF
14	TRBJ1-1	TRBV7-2	CASSLKGMGTEAFF
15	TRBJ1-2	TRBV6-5	CASSRTGQVGYGYTF
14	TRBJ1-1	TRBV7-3	CASSPGTGGSEAFF
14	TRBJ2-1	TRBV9	CASSATGSNNEQFF
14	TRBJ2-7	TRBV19	CASSPGDHTYEQYF
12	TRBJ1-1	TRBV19	CASSTGFTEAFF
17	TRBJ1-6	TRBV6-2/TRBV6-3	CASSYPRTDRGKSPLHF
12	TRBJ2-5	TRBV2	CASKGGPETQYF
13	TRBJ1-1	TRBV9	CASSRQANTEAFF
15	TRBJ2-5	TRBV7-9	CASSLNAGGRETQYF
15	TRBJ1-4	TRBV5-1	CASSSQPGGNEKLFF
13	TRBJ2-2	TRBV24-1	CATSDLDTGELFF
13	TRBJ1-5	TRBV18	CASSGQGNQPQHF
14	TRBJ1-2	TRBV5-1	CASSLGEPLYGYTF
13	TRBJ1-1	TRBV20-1	CSASSDRNTEAFF
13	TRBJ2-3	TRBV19	CASSRRSGDTQYF
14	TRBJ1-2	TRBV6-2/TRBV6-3	CASRYSGPNYGYTF
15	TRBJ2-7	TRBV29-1	CSVEKRTGLLREQYF
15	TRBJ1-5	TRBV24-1	CATTHIDYSNQPQHF
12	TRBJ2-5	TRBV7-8	CASSPASGTQYF
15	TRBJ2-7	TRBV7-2	CASSRPGTGSYEQYF
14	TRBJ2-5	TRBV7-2	CASSLGRARETQYF
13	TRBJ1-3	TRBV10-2	CASSPGTEYTIYF
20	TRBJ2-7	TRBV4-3	CASSQRGPLAGAAFSYEQYF
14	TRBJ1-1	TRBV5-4	CASSSRVGYTEAFF
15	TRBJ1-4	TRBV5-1	CASSFDSRGGEKLFF
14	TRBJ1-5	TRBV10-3	CATSRQGLGQPQHF
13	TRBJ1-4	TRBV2	CASRGQATEKLFF
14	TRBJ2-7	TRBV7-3	CASSRGGDAYEQYF
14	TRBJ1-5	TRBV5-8	CASNFWGGNQPQHF
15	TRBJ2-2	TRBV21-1	CASSKLQSNTGELFF
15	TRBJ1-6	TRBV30	CAWSVTGRRNSPLHF
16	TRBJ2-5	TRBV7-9	CASSPAEGAYWETQYF
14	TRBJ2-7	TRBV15	CATSRGGTAYEQYF
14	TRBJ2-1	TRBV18	CASSIRAGDNEQFF
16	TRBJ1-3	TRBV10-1	CASSPDSLASGNTIYF
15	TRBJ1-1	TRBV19	CASTSLGPPNTEAFF
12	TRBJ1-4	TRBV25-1	CASSDQAGKLFF
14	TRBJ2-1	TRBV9	CASSVDPVPNEQFF
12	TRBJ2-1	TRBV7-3	CASSLTGGEQFF
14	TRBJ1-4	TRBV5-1	CASTPTGFNEKLFF
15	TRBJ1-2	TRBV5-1	CASSSLTGYFYGYTF
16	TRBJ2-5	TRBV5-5	CASSLEGTGVLVTQYF
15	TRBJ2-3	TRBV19	CASTAPGQGADTQYF
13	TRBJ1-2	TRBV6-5	CASTDLWGGGYTF
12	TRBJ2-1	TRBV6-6	CASSSTSSEQFF
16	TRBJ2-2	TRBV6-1	CASSEGDRAKAGELFF
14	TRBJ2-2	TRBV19	CASRLQGAAGELFF
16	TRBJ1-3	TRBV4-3	CASSQVLGQSGNTIYF
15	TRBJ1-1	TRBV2	CASSARDIRNTEAFF
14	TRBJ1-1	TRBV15	CATSRRRLDTEAFF
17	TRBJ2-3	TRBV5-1	CASSVPLAGGRADTQYF
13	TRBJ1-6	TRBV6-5	CASSYQGNSPLHF
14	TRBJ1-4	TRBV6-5	CASSTGTGGEKLFF
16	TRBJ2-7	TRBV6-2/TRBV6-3	CASSPVSLPLLREQYF